A single sample is the source of the 19 T cell receptor beta chains below, sequenced in a study of blood T cell repertoires in COVID-19. The protocol was immunoSEQ multiplex PCR, while the TCRdb copy is restricted to in-frame clones and leaves out a portion. The sample shows over 45,000 clones, approximately 80% of them seen only once. Input material: peripheral blood. Receptors originate from a man aged 70-80 years with acute or convalescent COVID-19.

To note about this clone: A read error may produce the germline difference seen at one junction end. The chain carries TRBV29-1 and TRBJ2-3, with 9 bases fitting TRBD2. Looked up from germline, CDR1 is SQVTM and CDR2 is ANQGSEA. The length of the CDR3 is 13 residues. The CDR3 spells CSVVSGGTNTQYF. The CDR3 DNA reads as TGCAGCGTTGTTAGCGGGGGCACAAATACGCAGTATTTT.

This chain links TRBV30 with TRBJ1-1; tentatively, D is TRBD1 (5 bases). Between the trimmed V and J ends, which lost 0 bases and 4 bases, there was a span of 9 bases. CDR1 GTSNPN and CDR2 SVGIG come from the germline V gene (reference sequence). The CDR3 is 13 amino acids. The CDR3 bases are TGTGCCTGGAGTGTCCAGGGACTCACTGAAGCTTTCTTT. Protein product: CAWSVQGLTEAFF. The full variable domain, in which reference TRBV30 and TRBJ1-1 provide the parts outside the CDR3, is SQTIHQWPATLVQPVGSPLSLECTVEGTSNPNLYWYRQAAGRGLQLLFYSVGIGQISSEVPQNLSASRPQDRQFILSSKKLLLSDSGFYLCAWSVQGLTEAFFGQGTRLTVV.

The sample holds a few counts of this clone. This chain links TRBV11-2 with TRBJ1-1; 11 bases align to TRBD1. The CDR3 is 15 amino acids. The trim removed 5 bases at V and 9 bases at J, leaving 11 bases unmatched. Germline assignment: CDR1 SGHAT and CDR2 FQNNGV. CDR3 nucleotides: TGTGCCAGCAGCCTCTTTGGACAGGGGGCGATGAAAGCTTTCTTT. Residues: CASSLFGQGAMKAFF.

In regard to this clone: Germline and junction disagree at one end, which may indicate a read error. This sequence joins TRBV27 and TRBJ2-3; D remains unclear. The CDR3 length is 11 residues. The germline gives CDR1 MNHEY, CDR2 SMNVEV (reference sequence). The CDR3 region has the DNA TGTGCTAGCAGGTACGGGGATACGCAGTATTTT. It specifies CASRYGDTQYF.

This chain joins TRBV4-3 and TRBJ2-1; 8 bases line up with TRBD2. Germline CDR1 is LGHNA and CDR2 is YSLEER. V dropped 3 bases and J dropped 3; count of bases not matched to a gene: 4. This CDR3 has 15 residues. The CDR3 DNA sequence: TGCGCCAGCAGCCAGTTTAGCGGGATCTACAATGAGCAGTTCTTC. It is translated as CASSQFSGIYNEQFF.

The chain combines TRBV5-1 with TRBJ1-6, with D hard to call. This CDR3 region has 15 residues. Deletions cut 4 bases from V and 6 bases from J, with 14 bases between. Germline V CDR1 and CDR2: SGHRS, YFSETQ. CDR3 nucleotides: TGCGCCAGCAGCCCTCTTGAGGGTGGTAATTCACCCCTCCACTTT. Encoded protein: CASSPLEGGNSPLHF. Based on the CDR3 plus reference TRBV5-1 and TRBJ1-6, the full variable domain is KAGVTQTPRYLIKTRGQQVTLSCSPISGHRSVSWYQQTPGQGLQFLFEYFSETQRNKGNFPGRFSGRQFSNSRSEMNVSTLELGDSALYLCASSPLEGGNSPLHFGNGTRLTVT.

This chain's CDR3 is CASSLANSPLHF. CDR3 nucleotides: TGTGCCAGCAGCCTCGCGAATTCACCCCTCCACTTT. This rearrangement joins TRBV7-8 to TRBJ1-6; unclear D gene. CDR1 and CDR2 (germline): SGHVS, FQNEAQ. With 5 bases removed from V and 7 bases from J, the gap between germline ends came to 6 bases. This CDR3 contains 12 residues.

Note on this clone: Within the sample, other DNA sequences also encode this same CDR3. This chain joins TRBV7-2 and TRBJ1-5, with D possibly TRBD1 on 6 matching bases. In germline, CDR1 is SGHTA, CDR2 FQGNSA. The CDR3 is made up of 14 amino acids. V was shortened by 2 bases and J by 6 bases, with 11 bases between the two germline ends. CDR3 in amino acids: CASSLWGGGQPQHF. CDR3 bases: TGTGCCAGCAGCTTATGGGGGGGCGGTCAGCCCCAGCATTTT.

The J gene is TRBJ1-2, the V gene TRBV19; weak D call: TRBD1 (5 bases). This CDR3 region has 13 residues. V gave up 7 bases and J gave up 5 bases, with 14 bases separating them. CDR1 and CDR2 from the germline V gene are LNHDA and SQIVND (reference sequence). CDR3 loop: CASIPGGGYGYTF. As DNA, the CDR3 is TGTGCCAGTATCCCGGGGGGGGGATATGGCTACACCTTC.

The V gene is TRBV5-1, the J gene TRBJ2-3, with 7 bases lining up with TRBD2. Germline CDR1 SGHRS, CDR2 YFSETQ. The CDR3 is 15 residues long. J lost 5 bases, V lost 1 base, and 7 bases had no gene match. The CDR3 DNA follows: TGCGCCAGCAGCTTGTTCACTAGCGCACAAGATACGCAGTATTTT. Residues: CASSLFTSAQDTQYF.

This clone is medium-sized within its sample. V gene TRBV7-2 combines with J gene TRBJ1-2; 9 positions agree with TRBD1. The V gene end was trimmed by 5 bases and the J gene end by 7 bases; junction bases not matched to a gene: 8. CDR3 length: 14 residues. Germline lookup yields CDR1 SGHTA and CDR2 FQGNSA. CDR3 bases: TGTGCCAGCAGCGCACAGGGGGCGTTAGGTGGCTACACCTTC. As protein: CASSAQGALGGYTF.

The chain joins TRBV5-4 to TRBJ2-1; weak D call: TRBD1 (5 bases). The CDR3 sequence is 16 residues long. Trimming removed 0 bases from V and 0 bases from J, with 10 bases in between. Germline-derived CDR1 and CDR2 are SGHNT and YYREEE (reference sequence). The CDR3 here is CASSLGRQSSYNEQFF. The CDR3 DNA reads TGTGCCAGCAGCTTGGGCCGACAGAGCTCCTACAATGAGCAGTTCTTC. Using reference TRBV5-4 and TRBJ2-1 for the parts outside the CDR3, the full variable domain is ETGVTQSPTHLIKTRGQQVTLRCSSQSGHNTVSWYQQALGQGPQFIFQYYREEENGRGNFPPRFSGLQFPNYSSELNVNALELDDSALYLCASSLGRQSSYNEQFFGPGTRLTVL.

The rearrangement joins TRBV9 to TRBJ2-5, with D maybe TRBD2 (6 bases). The CDR3 is made up of 14 amino acids. V lost 2 bases and J lost 1, with 9 bases in between. Germline V lookup: CDR1 SGDLS, CDR2 YYNGEE. The CDR3 DNA is TGTGCCAGCAGCGTCGGGACTTTCCAAGAGACCCAGTACTTC. Protein: CASSVGTFQETQYF.

The V call is TRBV5-4, the J call TRBJ2-5; 10 bases match TRBD2. This CDR3 region has 15 residues. The J segment lost 5 bases and the V segment lost 0 bases, leaving 4 bases of the junction unmatched. CDR1 is SGHNT and CDR2 is YYREEE in the germline V gene (reference sequence). CDR3 sequence reads: CASSLVLAGVETQYF. The DNA of the CDR3 is TGTGCCAGCAGCTTGGTTCTAGCGGGAGTTGAGACCCAGTACTTC.

The CDR3 coding sequence is TGTGCCACGCAGGGGGACGGAAATCAGCCCCAGCATTTT. Amino acids: CATQGDGNQPQHF. This sequence joins TRBV15 and TRBJ1-5, with 7 positions matching TRBD1. The CDR3 is 13 residues long. V shed 9 bases and J 4 bases; nucleotides not matched to a gene: 6. CDR1 LNHNV and CDR2 YYDKDF come from the germline V gene (reference sequence).

V usage is TRBV25-1 and J usage is TRBJ1-6, with TRBD1 as a possible D gene (5 bases). V lost 10 bases to trimming and J lost 0 bases, with 13 bases between them. Germline V gene data show CDR1 as MGHDK and CDR2 as SYGVNS. CDR3 length equals 15 residues. CDR3 region: CATATASSYNSPLHF. The CDR3 DNA sequence: TGTGCCACTGCGACAGCCAGCTCCTATAATTCACCCCTCCACTTT.

The chain combines TRBV2 with TRBJ1-4; D is uncertain. The V and J ends lost 4 bases and 8 bases respectively, with 14 bases between them. This CDR3 is 14 amino acids long. In germline, CDR1 is SNHLY, CDR2 FYNNEI. CDR3 DNA sequence: TGTGCCAGCAGTGCGGCCGGGGTAGAGGAAAAACTGTTTTTT. Translating it yields CASSAAGVEEKLFF.

The gene calls are TRBV9 and TRBJ1-2, with TRBD1 identical over 9 bases. The CDR3 is 17 amino acids. V shed 4 bases and J 0 bases; nucleotides not matched to a gene: 10. CDR1 SGDLS and CDR2 YYNGEE come from the germline V gene. The CDR3 region is CASSPRDRERSNYGYTF. The CDR3 region has the DNA TGTGCCAGCAGCCCTCGGGACAGGGAGAGATCTAACTATGGCTACACCTTC.

This clone was seen only a few times. The chain is built from TRBV5-1 and TRBJ1-4, with TRBD1 matching over 7 bases. The V segment lost 1 base and the J segment 2 bases; nucleotides outside the gene matches: 8. Looked up from germline, CDR1 is SGHRS and CDR2 is YFSETQ. This CDR3 spans 17 amino acids. CDR3 region: CASSLRGQIYTNEKLFF. The CDR3 nucleotides read TGCGCCAGCAGCTTGAGGGGGCAGATCTATACTAATGAAAAACTGTTTTTT.